The rows below give T cell receptor beta chains drawn from one sample of a study of CD4 T cells in relation to SARS-CoV-2 and coronaviruses. Some clones are missing from TCRdb's copy, which holds only in-frame ones; the method was immunoSEQ multiplex PCR. This sample has roughly 14,000 clones; under 85% occur once, and the top ten carry approximately 30%. Their recognized antigens are unknown. The material sequenced was CD4+ T cells from PBMCs, cultured in vitro. These receptors were taken from a human donor in good health. Each CDR3 is given with its conserved first and last residue. D genes are given only for firm matches. Clone size, where shown, is once, few, many, or a class for clones that have expanded.

j_call,v_call,d_call,clone_size,cdr3_nt,cdr3_aa
TRBJ1-6,TRBV9,TRBD1,NA,TGTGCCAGCCGGGCCGGACAGGGAGGTTCACCCCTCCACTTT,CASRAGQGGSPLHF
TRBJ2-5,TRBV3-1/TRBV3-2,NA,NA,TGTGCCAGCAGCGACGTCCAAGGCGCCCAGTACTTC,CASSDVQGAQYF
TRBJ1-5,TRBV19,NA,once,TGTGCCAGTAGTATTTCAGGGGTGGGTCAGCCCCAGCATTTT,CASSISGVGQPQHF
TRBJ2-7,TRBV14,NA,NA,TGTGCCAGCAGCCAAGTTTCCAGTAGCGGGCAGTACTTC,CASSQVSSSGQYF
TRBJ1-2,TRBV4-1,NA,NA,TGCGCCAGCAGCCAAGAGGTCGGATCCTATGGCTACACCTTC,CASSQEVGSYGYTF
TRBJ1-1,TRBV5-6,TRBD1,NA,TGTGCCAGCACCGAGTACGGACAGGCGATGAACACTGAAGCTTTCTTT,CASTEYGQAMNTEAFF
TRBJ1-4,TRBV6-5,NA,NA,TGTGCCAGCAGTTACAATCGTAATGAAAAACTGTTTTTT,CASSYNRNEKLFF
TRBJ2-7,TRBV5-1,TRBD2,NA,TGCGCCAGCAGCTTCAGCGGGATGAGTGGAGAGCAGTACTTC,CASSFSGMSGEQYF
TRBJ2-7,TRBV5-5,NA,few,TGTGCCAGCAGCTTGCACCGTTCCTACGAGCAGTACTTC,CASSLHRSYEQYF
TRBJ2-1,TRBV3-1/TRBV3-2,NA,NA,TGTGCCAGCAGCCAAGTCTCCTCCTACAATGAGCAGTTCTTC,CASSQVSSYNEQFF